Detailed here is one TCR beta chain. Germline CDR1 reads SGHTA; CDR2 reads FQGNSA. There are 13 residues in the CDR3. Trimming took off 5 bases at V and 4 bases at J, with 10 bases between the two ends. Recruits, aged about 18 to 90 years, lived in 20 to 30 US areas. This sample is part of a study of blood T cell repertoires in COVID-19. Study-wide background: T cells, B-cell-depleted T cells, or PBMCs provided the cDNA or gDNA that served as material.

Using immunoSEQ multiplex PCR, the repertoire was profiled, and TCRdb retains in-frame clones only, with some absent. The table has roughly 220,000 clones, around 83% seen once. The receptor's source is a middle-aged woman who had recovered from COVID-19. The V and J genes are TRBV7-2 and TRBJ2-3, with TRBD2 as a possible D gene (5 bases). Sequencing was carried out using PBMCs or T cells enriched from blood (not recorded which). Written as DNA, the CDR3 is TGTGCCAGCAGCAACGGAGGAGCAGATACGCAGTATTTT. Translated, it gives CASSNGGADTQYF.